The T cell receptor (beta chain) under discussion was sequenced for a study of graft-versus-host responses after intestinal transplantation. Across the study: Anti-thymocyte globulin induction, then tacrolimus and steroids for about three years, went to all recipients.

Comments on this clone: Antigen unknown.

CDR3 length equals 12 residues. The V gene's germline CDR1 is GTSNPN and CDR2 SVGIG (reference sequence). V lost 2 bases and J lost 9, with 13 bases in between. Sequencing used immunoSEQ multiplex PCR; TCRdb keeps in-frame clones, though not all of them. The sample records 75,000 to 100,000 clones, about nine tenths being singletons. Sample: unstimulated CD4+ T cells sorted from spleen or lymph node cells, taken before transplant. The genes are TRBV30 and TRBJ1-2, with D uncertain. The source of this sequence is a human donor who was the organ donor for an intestinal transplant. The CDR3 reads CAWSSHRGRYTF. The CDR3 bases are TGTGCCTGGAGTTCCCATCGAGGTCGCTACACCTTC. The full variable domain, with the rest looked up from reference TRBV30 and TRBJ1-2, is SQTIHQWPATLVQPVGSPLSLECTVEGTSNPNLYWYRQAAGRGLQLLFYSVGIGQISSEVPQNLSASRPQDRQFILSSKKLLLSDSGFYLCAWSSHRGRYTFGSGTRLTVV.